This TCR beta chain comes out of a study of cytomegalovirus exposure and HLA in healthy donors. Study details: From about 170 million T cells, an earlier analysis saw 120 million or so unique TCR beta sequences. Study-level results: Data from an earlier analysis indicated that most TCR beta V segments were productive either about 87% or about 30% of the time.

Amplification used 60 Vbeta primers and 13 Jbeta primers. Using immunoSEQ multiplex PCR, the repertoire was profiled, and TCRdb retains in-frame clones only, with some absent. The sample comprises some 130,000 clones, roughly 80% of which are singletons, and roughly 7% rests with the top ten. Trimming took off 4 bases at V and 4 bases at J, with 7 bases between the two ends. Looked up from germline, CDR1 is DFQATT and CDR2 is SNEGSKA (reference sequence). The CDR3 contains 11 residues. Of note for this clone: The antigen is not known.

The material sequenced was PBMCs. This sequence was found in a male donor in good health and CMV-seronegative. The V and J genes are TRBV20-1 and TRBJ1-1, with unresolved D. CDR3 coding DNA: TGCAGTGCTACGACGGGCACTGAAGCTTTCTTT. Translated: CSATTGTEAFF.